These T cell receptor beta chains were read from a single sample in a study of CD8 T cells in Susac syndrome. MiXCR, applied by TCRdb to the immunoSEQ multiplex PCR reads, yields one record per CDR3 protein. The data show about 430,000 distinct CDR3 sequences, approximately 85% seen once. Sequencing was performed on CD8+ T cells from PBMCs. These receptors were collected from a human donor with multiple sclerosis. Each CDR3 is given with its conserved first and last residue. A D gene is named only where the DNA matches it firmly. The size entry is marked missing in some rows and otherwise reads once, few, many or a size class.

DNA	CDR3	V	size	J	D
TGTGCCAGCAGCCAATTCGCAAGGGCTGGAAACACCATATATTTT	CASSQFARAGNTIYF	TRBV4-2	-	TRBJ1-3	-
TGTGCCAGCAGCTTGCTCGGGGAGACCCAGTACTTC	CASSLLGETQYF	TRBV27	-	TRBJ2-5	-
TGTGCCAGCAGCTTATGGACAGAGAAAAACATTCAGTACTTC	CASSLWTEKNIQYF	TRBV5-4	-	TRBJ2-4	-
TGCAGCGTTGAAGATGGGGCGGATGAGCAGTTCTTC	CSVEDGADEQFF	TRBV29-1	-	TRBJ2-1	-
TGTGCCAGCAGTGAATCACTAGCGTGGGGGGAGCTGTTTTTT	CASSESLAWGELFF	TRBV25-1	-	TRBJ2-2	TRBD2
TGTGCCAGCCTCCGGGAGACGGTCGTCGATGGCTACACCTTC	CASLRETVVDGYTF	TRBV6-1	-	TRBJ1-2	-
TGTGCCAGCAGTGAATATTTCCAGGGCGCTTTAGCGGGGGAACAAGAGACCCAGTACTTC	CASSEYFQGALAGEQETQYF	TRBV25-1	-	TRBJ2-5	TRBD2
TGCGCCAGTTCGGGTGTTCTGAACACTGAAGCTTTCTTT	CASSGVLNTEAFF	TRBV4-1	-	TRBJ1-1	-
TGTGCCAGCAGGCGACAGAGCAATGAAGCTTTCTTT	CASRRQSNEAFF	TRBV6-1	-	TRBJ1-1	-
TGTGCCAGCAGTCCTCCCGGGACCTACACAGATACGCAGTATTTT	CASSPPGTYTDTQYF	TRBV28	-	TRBJ2-3	-
TGTGCCAGCAGGGGAAATTACGCCGGGGAGCTGTTTTTT	CASRGNYAGELFF	TRBV6-5	-	TRBJ2-2	-
TGCGCCAGCAGCTCCGACGGGGGGGGGTACAACACCTACGAGCAGTACTTC	CASSSDGGGYNTYEQYF	TRBV4-1	-	TRBJ2-7	TRBD2
TGTGCCAGCAGTTCACAGGGGGTCGAGCAGTACTTC	CASSSQGVEQYF	TRBV28	-	TRBJ2-7	TRBD1
TGTGCCAGCAGCTTAGATAGTGGGGGACCCGTCACAGATACGCAGTATTTT	CASSLDSGGPVTDTQYF	TRBV11-2	-	TRBJ2-3	-
TGTGCTAGTGGTTTGGACCGGGACAGGGGTAGCTCTGGAAACACCATATATTTT	CASGLDRDRGSSGNTIYF	TRBV12-5	-	TRBJ1-3	TRBD1
TGTGCCAGCAGACACGGGACTTCGAACACCGGGGAGCTGTTTTTT	CASRHGTSNTGELFF	TRBV11-3	-	TRBJ2-2	-
TGTGCCAGCCGCCTTCAGGACATGAACACTGAAGCTTTCTTT	CASRLQDMNTEAFF	TRBV27	-	TRBJ1-1	-
TGTGCCACCAGCAGAGACCCAGGGGGCGCAGATACGCAGTATTTT	CATSRDPGGADTQYF	TRBV15	-	TRBJ2-3	TRBD1
TGTGCCAGCAGCTCCGGGTTAAACTACGAGCAGTACTTC	CASSSGLNYEQYF	TRBV6-5	-	TRBJ2-7	-
TGCAGTGCTAGAGAGGACGGCCAGGTGTATACGCAGTATTTT	CSAREDGQVYTQYF	TRBV20-1	-	TRBJ2-3	-
TGCGCCAGCAGCCAAGATTCCGGCGAGGGGGCCAACGTCCTGACTTTC	CASSQDSGEGANVLTF	TRBV4-1	-	TRBJ2-6	-
TGCAGCGTTGAAGAGGCAGAATTCAGTGAGCAGTTCTTC	CSVEEAEFSEQFF	TRBV29-1	-	TRBJ2-1	-
TGTGCCAGCAGACGGACATCCTACGAGCAGTACTTC	CASRRTSYEQYF	TRBV28	-	TRBJ2-7	-
TGTGCCAGCACCTCGGGGGTCACCTACGAGCAGTACTTC	CASTSGVTYEQYF	TRBV7-9	-	TRBJ2-7	-
TGCGCCAGCAGCGAATACGGACATTTTGAAGCTTTCTTT	CASSEYGHFEAFF	TRBV5-1	-	TRBJ1-1	-
TGTGCCAGCAGTTTCGGGGCCAACTACGAGCAGTACTTC	CASSFGANYEQYF	TRBV27	few	TRBJ2-7	-
TGCAGCGTTGAAGATCTCGGGACTAGCGTGCAGACCCAGTACTTC	CSVEDLGTSVQTQYF	TRBV29-1	-	TRBJ2-5	TRBD2